This T cell receptor beta chain is from a study of blood T cell repertoires in COVID-19. In the study overall: Samples of COVID-19 (acute and convalescent) were obtained from the United States, Italy and Spain.

Original processing methods: Quantification of nucleated cells was approximated via reference gene primer amplification. Sequenced by immunoSEQ multiplex PCR; TCRdb stores in-frame clones only, minus some. The DNA was the basis for D and trimming; V, J and clone size are from that table. The sample lists about 74,000 clones, 70% to 90% occurring once. The germline CDR1 and CDR2 sequences are LGHNA and YNFKEQ. Trimming took 4 bases from V and 5 from J, leaving 17 bases between them. The CDR3 consists of 15 residues. The sequenced sample consisted of peripheral blood. The source of this sequence is an older man with active or convalescent COVID-19. The gene calls are TRBV4-2 and TRBJ2-5, with D unclear. CDR3 sequence reads: CASSPGQVGWETQYF. The CDR3 DNA reads TGTGCCAGCAGCCCAGGTCAGGTGGGTTGGGAGACCCAGTACTTC.